The entry that follows covers one TCR beta chain sequence. This sample stems from a study of technical replicates of blood from several donors. Data came from immunoSEQ multiplex PCR; TCRdb stores just in-frame clones and leaves some out. The sample lists 75,000 to 90,000 clones; roughly 92% were seen once. Input material: T cells isolated from PBMCs. The sequence derives from a human donor in good health.

CDR3 bases: TGTGCCAGCTCACAACTGGCCGGGACAGGGTTCTCCTACGAGCAGTACTTC. This codes for CASSQLAGTGFSYEQYF. The J gene is TRBJ2-7, the V gene TRBV18; 9 bases are shared with TRBD1. The CDR3 is 17 residues long. The V segment lost 4 bases and the J segment 0 bases; nucleotides outside the gene matches: 10. Germline CDR1 reads KGHSH; CDR2 reads LQKENI. The full variable domain, completed using reference TRBV18 and TRBJ2-7, is NAGVMQNPRHLVRRRGQEARLRCSPMKGHSHVYWYRQLPEEGLKFMVYLQKENIIDESGMPKERFSAEFPKEGPSILRIQQVVRGDSAAYFCASSQLAGTGFSYEQYFGPGTRLTVT.